The present T cell receptor beta chain was sequenced within a study of shared clonotypes between healthy human individuals. Each cell subset's genomic DNA was divided evenly among several immunoSEQ plates. Clones were read by immunoSEQ multiplex PCR, and TCRdb kept only the in-frame ones, dropping some. The sample lists some 1,400,000 clones, around 97% occurring once. A CD45RA+ naive subset and a CD45RA-negative memory subset were split from CD4+ cells. The origin of this receptor is a man aged 30-40 years in good health. The sequenced material came from naive CD4+ T cells sorted from blood. This sample's subset: CD45RA+ positively selected.

The CDR3 here is CASSLGGQQGYEAFF. The CDR3 region has the DNA TGTGCCAGCAGTTTGGGGGGACAGCAGGGTTACGAAGCTTTCTTT. The chain carries TRBV28 and TRBJ1-1, with 7 bases aligning to TRBD1. Germline CDR1 and CDR2: MDHEN and SYDVKM. CDR3 size: 15 residues. The ends lost 3 bases at V and 8 bases at J; junction bases unmatched: 12. The whole variable domain, filled in from reference TRBV28 and TRBJ1-1, reads DVKVTQSSRYLVKRTGEKVFLECVQDMDHENMFWYRQDPGLGLRLIYFSYDVKMKEKGDIPEGYSVSREKKERFSLILESASTNQTSMYLCASSLGGQQGYEAFFGQGTRLTVV.